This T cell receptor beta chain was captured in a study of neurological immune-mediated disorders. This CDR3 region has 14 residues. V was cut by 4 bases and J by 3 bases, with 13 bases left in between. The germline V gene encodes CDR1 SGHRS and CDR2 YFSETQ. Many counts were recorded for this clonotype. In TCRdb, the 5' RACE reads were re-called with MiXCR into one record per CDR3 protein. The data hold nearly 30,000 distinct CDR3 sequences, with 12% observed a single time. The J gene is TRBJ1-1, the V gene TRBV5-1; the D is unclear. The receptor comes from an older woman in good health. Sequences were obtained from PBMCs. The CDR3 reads CASSPPNSYTEAFF. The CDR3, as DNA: TGCGCCAGCAGCCCTCCAAATTCTTACACTGAAGCTTTCTTT.